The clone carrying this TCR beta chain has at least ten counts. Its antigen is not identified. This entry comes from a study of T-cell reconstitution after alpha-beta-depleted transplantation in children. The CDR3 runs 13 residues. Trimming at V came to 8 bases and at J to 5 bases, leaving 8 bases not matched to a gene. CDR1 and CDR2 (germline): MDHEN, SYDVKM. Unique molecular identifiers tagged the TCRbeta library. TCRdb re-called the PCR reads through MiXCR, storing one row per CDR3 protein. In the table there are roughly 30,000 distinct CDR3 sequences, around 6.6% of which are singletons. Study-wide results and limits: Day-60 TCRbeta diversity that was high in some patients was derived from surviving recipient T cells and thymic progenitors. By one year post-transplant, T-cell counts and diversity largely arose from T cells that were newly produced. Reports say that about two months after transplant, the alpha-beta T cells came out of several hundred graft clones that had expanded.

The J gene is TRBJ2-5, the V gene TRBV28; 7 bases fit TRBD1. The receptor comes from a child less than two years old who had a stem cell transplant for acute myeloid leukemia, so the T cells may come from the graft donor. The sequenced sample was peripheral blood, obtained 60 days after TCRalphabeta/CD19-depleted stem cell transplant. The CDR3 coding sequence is TGTGCCAGCGGGATACAGGGGCGGGAGACCCAGTACTTC. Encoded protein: CASGIQGRETQYF.